This passage covers 18 T cell receptor beta chains from one sample sequenced in a study of blood T cell repertoires in COVID-19. Generated by immunoSEQ multiplex PCR, the TCRdb table keeps only in-frame clones and is missing some. The sample shows about 530,000 clones, 70% to 90% of them seen only once. The sequenced sample consisted of peripheral blood. The receptor source for this set is a woman between 50 and 59 years old with COVID-19, enrolled during active disease.

V gene TRBV15 combines with J gene TRBJ1-2; D is unresolved. The CDR3 extends over 13 amino acids. V dropped 1 base and J dropped 2 bases, with 5 bases sitting between them. CDR1 LNHNV and CDR2 YYDKDF come from the germline V gene (reference sequence). The CDR3 DNA reads TGTGCCACCAGCAGAGCGGAGAACTATGGCTACACCTTC. Translation: CATSRAENYGYTF. The variable domain in full, with the rest retrieved from reference TRBV15 and TRBJ1-2, is DAMVIQNPRYQVTQFGKPVTLSCSQTLNHNVMYWYQQKSSQAPKLLFHYYDKDFNNEADTPDNFQSRRPNTSFCFLDIRSPGLGDTAMYLCATSRAENYGYTFGSGTRLTVV.

The CDR3 DNA follows: TGTGCCAGCAGTGAAGGGGAACTCCCCTACCCGCTTAACTATGGCTACACCTTC. This translates into CASSEGELPYPLNYGYTF. The chain has TRBV21-1 and TRBJ1-2; the DNA was not compared with TRBD1, the D call given in the table. TRBV21-1 is an annotated pseudogene. CDR3 length equals 18 residues.

V usage is TRBV19 and J usage is TRBJ1-2; 8 bases line up with TRBD1. CDR3 length: 15 amino acids. CDR1 is LNHDA, CDR2 SQIVND, per germline (reference sequence). Losses at the gene ends were 2 bases for V and 6 bases for J; bases not matched to a gene: 8. This CDR3 is CASSISRQGHDGYTF. The CDR3 region has the DNA TGTGCCAGTAGTATAAGTAGACAGGGGCACGATGGCTACACCTTC.

The chain uses TRBV30 and TRBJ2-4, with D unclear. In germline, CDR1 is GTSNPN, CDR2 SVGIG (reference sequence). This CDR3 spans 12 amino acids. With 0 bases removed from V and 5 bases from J, the gap between germline ends came to 5 bases. The CDR3 sequence: CAWSVLENIQYF. The CDR3 DNA reads TGTGCCTGGAGTGTACTGGAAAACATTCAGTACTTC.

This chain joins TRBV27 and TRBJ2-1, with TRBD2 matching 14 bases. The CDR3 totals 14 residues. The J segment lost 8 bases and the V segment lost 11 bases, leaving 8 bases of the junction unmatched. The germline V gene encodes CDR1 MNHEY and CDR2 SMNVEV (reference sequence). CDR3 sequence (DNA): TGTGCCGCGGGACTAGCGGGGGTTACCCATGAGCAGTTCTTC. As protein: CAAGLAGVTHEQFF.

This chain joins TRBV27 and TRBJ1-1, with D perhaps TRBD1 (5 bases). V shed 6 bases and J shed 3 bases, with 14 bases lying between them. This CDR3 contains 14 residues. Per the germline V gene, CDR1 is MNHEY and CDR2 is SMNVEV (reference sequence). The CDR3: CASRRNQGYTEAFF. The CDR3 DNA follows: TGTGCCAGCAGACGTAACCAGGGTTACACTGAAGCTTTCTTT.

The chain has TRBV2 and TRBJ1-1; the D gene is possibly TRBD1 (5 bases). Germline loops: CDR1 SNHLY, CDR2 FYNNEI. Trimming removed 5 bases from V and 0 bases from J, with 7 bases in between. The CDR3 is 13 amino acids. This CDR3 is CASSPQVNTEAFF. As DNA, the CDR3 is TGTGCCAGCAGTCCACAGGTGAACACTGAAGCTTTCTTT.

The chain is built from TRBV21-1 and TRBJ2-7; the table's D call of TRBD1 was not tested on the DNA. TRBV21-1 is a listed pseudogene. The CDR3 is 16 amino acids. CDR3 amino acids: CASSKRRQGHNYEQYF. The CDR3 DNA reads TGTGCCAGCAGCAAAAGGCGCCAGGGGCACAACTACGAGCAGTACTTC.

The rearrangement links TRBV6-1 to TRBJ2-1; TRBD2 aligns across 11 bases. The CDR3 consists of 16 residues. The V and J ends lost 0 bases and 8 bases, in that order; junction bases with no gene match: 6. The germline V gene has CDR1 MNHNS and CDR2 SASEGT. CDR3 amino acids: CASSEALSGGADEQFF. CDR3 nucleotides: TGTGCCAGCAGTGAAGCGCTTAGCGGGGGGGCGGATGAGCAGTTCTTC.

To note about this clone: The same CDR3 is also encoded by other DNA sequences in this sample. The V and J genes are TRBV5-1 and TRBJ1-3; D might be TRBD1 (5 bases). The CDR3 covers 14 residues. Germline V gives CDR1 SGHRS, CDR2 YFSETQ. V shed 7 bases and J shed 1 base, with 12 bases lying between them. In DNA, the CDR3 is TGCGCCAGCTCACTGGGGGGGTCTGGAAACACCATATATTTT. Translation: CASSLGGSGNTIYF. Variable domain in full (rest from reference TRBV5-1 and TRBJ1-3): KAGVTQTPRYLIKTRGQQVTLSCSPISGHRSVSWYQQTPGQGLQFLFEYFSETQRNKGNFPGRFSGRQFSNSRSEMNVSTLELGDSALYLCASSLGGSGNTIYFGEGSWLTVV.

The chain has TRBV9 and TRBJ2-3; 10 bases line up with TRBD2. Losses at the gene ends were 0 bases for V and 6 bases for J; bases not matched to a gene: 4. Germline-derived CDR1 and CDR2 are SGDLS and YYNGEE. CDR3 length: 15 residues. CDR3 in amino acids: CASSVVQTSGDTQYF. The CDR3 nucleotides read TGTGCCAGCAGCGTAGTACAGACTAGCGGGGATACGCAGTATTTT.

As concerns this clone: The same CDR3 arises from other DNA sequences in this sample as well. The chain links TRBV7-3 to TRBJ1-1; TRBD1 might be the D (5 bases). The CDR3 contains 13 residues. Per germline, CDR1 SGHTA and CDR2 FQGTGA. V lost 2 bases and J 1 base, leaving 5 bases between the germline ends. CDR3 nucleotide sequence: TGTGCCAGCAGCTTAGGGGCGAACACTGAAGCTTTCTTT. Encoded protein: CASSLGANTEAFF.

This chain links TRBV10-3 with TRBJ1-2; 8 bases map to TRBD1. The germline CDR1 and CDR2 sequences are ENHRY and SYGVKD. The CDR3 contains 14 residues. V gave up 6 bases and J gave up 2 bases; unmatched junction bases: 5. The CDR3 sequence: CAIRGTGLNYGYTF. The DNA for the CDR3 is TGTGCCATCAGAGGGACAGGCCTCAACTATGGCTACACCTTC.

The J gene is TRBJ1-1, the V gene TRBV6-5; TRBD1 matches at 7 bases. This CDR3 has 15 residues. Germline V gene data show CDR1 as MNHEY and CDR2 as SVGAGI. V shed 8 bases, J shed 5 bases, and the junction held 14 bases outside the gene matches. CDR3 amino acids: CASEKGQRGRTEAFF. The CDR3 nucleotides read TGTGCCAGCGAAAAGGGGCAAAGGGGGCGGACTGAAGCTTTCTTT.

With respect to this clone: At the DNA level, this CDR3 is encoded by other sequences in the same sample as well. V is TRBV30 and J is TRBJ1-1, with D tentatively TRBD1 (6 bases). Deletions cut 1 base from V and 5 bases from J, with 11 bases between. CDR3 size: 13 residues. Germline CDR1 GTSNPN, CDR2 SVGIG (reference sequence). CDR3 nucleotides: TGTGCCTGGAGTGGGCGAAGGGGGACTGAAGCTTTCTTT. Protein: CAWSGRRGTEAFF.

This chain connects TRBV5-4 to TRBJ1-2, with 8 nucleotides matching TRBD1. CDR3 size: 14 residues. V lost 7 bases and J lost 4; bases outside the gene matches: 9. Germline CDR1 reads SGHNT; CDR2 reads YYREEE (reference sequence). The DNA of the CDR3 is TGTGCCAGCGCTCGGGCAGGGGGCATCTATGGCTACACCTTC. Encoded protein: CASARAGGIYGYTF.

The V gene is TRBV5-1, the J gene TRBJ2-2; D might be TRBD2 (6 bases). CDR3 length: 15 amino acids. Trimming removed 3 bases from V and 5 bases from J, with 14 bases in between. The germline V gene has CDR1 SGHRS and CDR2 YFSETQ. CDR3 residues: CASSSGGGRTGELFF. The DNA of the CDR3 is TGCGCCAGCAGCTCCGGGGGAGGAAGGACCGGGGAGCTGTTTTTT.

The chain is built from TRBV11-2 and TRBJ2-2; 8 bases align to TRBD1. Germline V gene sequence: CDR1 SGHAT, CDR2 FQNNGV. This CDR3 comprises 14 residues. Trimming at V came to 2 bases and at J to 4 bases, leaving 0 bases not matched to a gene. The CDR3 loop reads CASSLQGATGELFF. CDR3 coding DNA: TGTGCCAGCAGCTTACAGGGGGCCACCGGGGAGCTGTTTTTT.